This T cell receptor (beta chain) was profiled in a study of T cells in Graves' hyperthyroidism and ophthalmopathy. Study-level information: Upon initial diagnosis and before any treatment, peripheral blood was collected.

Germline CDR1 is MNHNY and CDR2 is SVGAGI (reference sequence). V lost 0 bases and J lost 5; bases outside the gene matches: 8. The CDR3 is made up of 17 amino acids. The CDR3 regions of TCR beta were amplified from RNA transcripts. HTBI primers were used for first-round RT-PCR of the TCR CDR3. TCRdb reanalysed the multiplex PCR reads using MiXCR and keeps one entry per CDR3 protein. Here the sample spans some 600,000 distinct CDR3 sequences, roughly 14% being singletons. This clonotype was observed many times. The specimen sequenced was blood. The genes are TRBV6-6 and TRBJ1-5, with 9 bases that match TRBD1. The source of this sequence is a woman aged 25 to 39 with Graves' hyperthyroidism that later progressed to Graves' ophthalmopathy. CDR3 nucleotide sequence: TGTGCCAGCAGTTACTCGAATACAGGGGGCTCTGATCAGCCCCAGCATTTT. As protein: CASSYSNTGGSDQPQHF.